The TCR beta chain under discussion was sequenced for a study of T cell responses to AZD1222 COVID-19 vaccine. Study findings and constraints: Targeting of unmutated variant regions was reportedly seen in nearly half of spike-specific TCRs. White British people made up most donors, females outnumbered males, and clonal diversity was possibly underestimated. There were repertoire samples only from the period after the peak T cell response.

This CDR3 region has 18 residues. Per the germline V gene, CDR1 is MDHEN and CDR2 is SYDVKM. V gave up 2 bases and J gave up 4 bases, with 18 bases separating them. Data came from immunoSEQ multiplex PCR; TCRdb stores just in-frame clones and leaves some out. The sample includes about 100,000 clones, approximately 88% of them seen just once. Comment on this clone: The antigen remains unidentified.

The chain links TRBV28 to TRBJ1-6; tentative D call: TRBD1 (6 bases). The clonotype was recovered from an adult in good health. This specimen was peripheral blood, taken on day 0 of AZD1222 vaccination. The DNA for the CDR3 is TGTGCCAGCAGTTTAAACCCCCGCAGGGGCCGATATAATTCACCCCTCCACTTT. It translates to CASSLNPRRGRYNSPLHF.